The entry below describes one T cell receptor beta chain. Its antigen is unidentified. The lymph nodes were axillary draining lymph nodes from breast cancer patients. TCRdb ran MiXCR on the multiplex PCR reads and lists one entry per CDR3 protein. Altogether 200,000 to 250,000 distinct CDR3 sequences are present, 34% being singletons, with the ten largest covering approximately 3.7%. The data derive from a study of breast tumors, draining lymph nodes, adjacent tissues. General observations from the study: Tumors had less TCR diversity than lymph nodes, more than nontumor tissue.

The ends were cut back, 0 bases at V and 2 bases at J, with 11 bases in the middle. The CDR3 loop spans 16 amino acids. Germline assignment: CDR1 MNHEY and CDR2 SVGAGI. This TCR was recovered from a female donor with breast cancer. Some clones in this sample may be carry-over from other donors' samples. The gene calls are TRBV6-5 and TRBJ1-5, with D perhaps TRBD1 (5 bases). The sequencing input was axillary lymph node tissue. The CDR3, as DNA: TGTGCCAGCAGTTACTCGAGGCAGGGACGCAATCAGCCCCAGCATTTT. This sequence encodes CASSYSRQGRNQPQHF.